The subject of this entry is one T cell receptor beta chain. Its antigen is undetermined. This record belongs to a study of T cell responses to AZD1222 COVID-19 vaccine. Looking at the study overall: Both about-4-week and about-12-week second-dose recipients were combined.

Germline CDR1 LGHDT, CDR2 YNNKEL (reference sequence). The CDR3 contains 14 residues. Trimming left V 4 bases short and J 5 bases short, with 13 bases between. This table comes from immunoSEQ multiplex PCR, and its TCRdb copy is limited to in-frame clones, with some not included. Found here are 110,000 to 150,000 clones, under 95% of them singletons; the top ten hold more than 8%. The study, taken as a whole, reports: Just a handful of AZD1222 recipients tested seropositive at baseline. Once two AZD1222 doses were given, Spike-specific TCR breadth and depth went up.

The chain couples TRBV3-1 (or the pseudogene TRBV3-2) to TRBJ2-3; D call uncertain. The clonotype was recovered from an adult in good health. The sequencing used peripheral blood, collected on day 0 of AZD1222 vaccination. The CDR3 DNA follows: TGTGCCAGCAGCCCGACGGGTGCGCTAGATACGCAGTATTTT. Translated, it gives CASSPTGALDTQYF.